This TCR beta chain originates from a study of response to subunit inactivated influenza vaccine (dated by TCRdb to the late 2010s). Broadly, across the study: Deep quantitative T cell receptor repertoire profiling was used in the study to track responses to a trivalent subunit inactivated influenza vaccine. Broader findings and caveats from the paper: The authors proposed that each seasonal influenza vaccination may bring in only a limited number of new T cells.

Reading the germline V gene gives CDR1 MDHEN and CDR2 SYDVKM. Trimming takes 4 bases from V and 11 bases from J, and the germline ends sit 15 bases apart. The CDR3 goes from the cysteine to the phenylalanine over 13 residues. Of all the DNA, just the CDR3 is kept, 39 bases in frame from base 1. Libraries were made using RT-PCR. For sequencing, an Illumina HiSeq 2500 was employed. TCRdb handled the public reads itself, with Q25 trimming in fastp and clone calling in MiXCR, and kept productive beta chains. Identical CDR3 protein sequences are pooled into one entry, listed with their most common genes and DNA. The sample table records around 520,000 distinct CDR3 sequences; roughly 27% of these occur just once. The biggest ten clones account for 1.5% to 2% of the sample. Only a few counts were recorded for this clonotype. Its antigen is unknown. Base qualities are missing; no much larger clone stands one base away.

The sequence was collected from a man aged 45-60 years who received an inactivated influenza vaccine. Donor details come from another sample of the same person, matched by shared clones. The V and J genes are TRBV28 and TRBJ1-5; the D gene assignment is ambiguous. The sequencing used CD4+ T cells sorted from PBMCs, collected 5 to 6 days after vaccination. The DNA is TGTGCCAGCAGTTGGGCAGGAGACGGGTCCCAGCATTTT. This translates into CASSWAGDGSQHF.